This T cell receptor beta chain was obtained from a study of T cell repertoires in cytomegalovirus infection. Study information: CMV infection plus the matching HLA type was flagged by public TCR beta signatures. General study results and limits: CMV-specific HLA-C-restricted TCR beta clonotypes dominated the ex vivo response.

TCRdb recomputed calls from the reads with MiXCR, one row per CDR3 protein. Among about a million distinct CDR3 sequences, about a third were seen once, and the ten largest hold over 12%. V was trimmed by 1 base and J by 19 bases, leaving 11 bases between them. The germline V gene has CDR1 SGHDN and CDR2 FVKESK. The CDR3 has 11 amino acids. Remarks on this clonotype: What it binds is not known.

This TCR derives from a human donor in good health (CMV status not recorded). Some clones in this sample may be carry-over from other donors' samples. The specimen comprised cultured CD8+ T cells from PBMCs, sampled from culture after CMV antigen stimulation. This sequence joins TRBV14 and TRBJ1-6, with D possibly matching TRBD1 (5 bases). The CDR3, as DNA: TGTGCCAGCAGCCAAGGGACACGGGTACACTTT. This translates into CASSQGTRVHF.